These 17 T cell receptor beta chains were sequenced from one sample in a study of T cells after yellow fever vaccination. TCRdb reanalysed the 5' RACE reads using MiXCR and keeps one entry per CDR3 protein. The profile shows around 320,000 distinct CDR3 sequences, approximately 11% of them singletons. This specimen consisted of CD4+ T cells sorted from PBMCs, obtained 45 days after the yellow fever booster vaccination. The receptors were gathered from a man aged 18 to 35 who received the YFV17D yellow fever vaccine.

The chain is built from TRBV5-1 and TRBJ1-2, with 10 bases aligning to TRBD1. Germline V CDR1 and CDR2: SGHRS, YFSETQ. The trim removed 0 bases at V and 1 base at J, leaving 6 bases unmatched. The CDR3 spans 17 residues. The CDR3 here is CASSLDGTGAHNYGYTF. The CDR3 DNA sequence: TGCGCCAGCAGCTTGGACGGGACAGGGGCTCATAACTATGGCTACACCTTC.

This clonotype has more than one count but fewer than ten. The rearrangement joins TRBV5-4 to TRBJ1-6; TRBD1 agrees at 7 bases. The CDR3 is 16 residues long. Looked up from germline, CDR1 is SGHNT and CDR2 is YYREEE (reference sequence). V lost 0 bases and J lost 8; bases outside the gene matches: 8. In DNA form, the CDR3 reads TGTGCCAGCAGCTTGGGGGCAGGGACAGTTGATTCACCCCTCCACTTT. Residues: CASSLGAGTVDSPLHF.

This clonotype was seen only a few times. The chain carries TRBV5-5 and TRBJ1-4, with a tentative D call TRBD1 (6 bases). V was cut by 4 bases and J by 4 bases, with 14 bases left in between. The CDR3 covers 15 residues. CDR1 and CDR2 from the germline V gene are SGHKS and YYEKEE (reference sequence). This CDR3 is CASSPGHPFNEKLFF. DNA of the CDR3: TGTGCCAGCAGCCCGGGACATCCCTTTAATGAAAAACTGTTTTTT. Using reference TRBV5-5 and TRBJ1-4 for the parts outside the CDR3, the full variable domain is DAGVTQSPTHLIKTRGQQVTLRCSPISGHKSVSWYQQVLGQGPQFIFQYYEKEERGRGNFPDRFSARQFPNYSSELNVNALLLGDSALYLCASSPGHPFNEKLFFGSGTQLSVL.

This clonotype has only a few counts. The chain combines TRBV18 with TRBJ2-5; D ambiguous. The germline CDR1 and CDR2 sequences are KGHSH and LQKENI. The V end lost 1 base, the J end lost 5 bases, and 8 bases lay between the germline ends. CDR3 length: 13 amino acids. CDR3 region: CASSPQGFETQYF. For the CDR3, the DNA is TGTGCCAGCTCACCACAGGGTTTTGAGACCCAGTACTTC. The full variable domain, rest sourced from reference TRBV18 and TRBJ2-5, is NAGVMQNPRHLVRRRGQEARLRCSPMKGHSHVYWYRQLPEEGLKFMVYLQKENIIDESGMPKERFSAEFPKEGPSILRIQQVVRGDSAAYFCASSPQGFETQYFGPGTRLLVL.

Only a few counts were recorded for this clonotype. The rearrangement joins TRBV29-1 to TRBJ1-1; 7 bases agree with TRBD1. CDR1 is SQVTM and CDR2 is ANQGSEA in the germline V gene. The CDR3 extends over 14 amino acids. J was trimmed by 4 bases and V by 6 bases; bases with no gene match: 11. The CDR3 sequence is CSVAGDSAGTEAFF. CDR3 nucleotide sequence: TGCAGCGTGGCCGGGGACAGCGCGGGCACTGAAGCTTTCTTT. Full variable domain (missing parts from reference TRBV29-1 and TRBJ1-1): SAVISQKPSRDICQRGTSLTIQCQVDSQVTMMFWYRQQPGQSLTLIATANQGSEATYESGFVIDKFPISRPNLTFSTLTVSNMSPEDSSIYLCSVAGDSAGTEAFFGQGTRLTVV.

This clonotype was detected a few times. The chain has TRBV20-1 and TRBJ1-2; the D gene is possibly TRBD1 (5 bases). The ends were cut back, 2 bases at V and 2 bases at J, with 21 bases in the middle. The CDR3 covers 17 residues. Germline CDR1 is DFQATT and CDR2 is SNEGSKA (reference sequence). The chain's CDR3 is CSARSPSPAGRNYGYTF. The CDR3 DNA sequence: TGCAGTGCTAGATCCCCTAGCCCAGCAGGGCGGAACTATGGCTACACCTTC.

The gene calls are TRBV6-6 and TRBJ2-7, with D possibly called TRBD1 or TRBD2 (5 bases each). Trimming left V 6 bases short and J 0 bases short, with 15 bases between. This CDR3 comprises 15 residues. Looked up from germline, CDR1 is MNHNY and CDR2 is SVGAGI (reference sequence). CDR3 in amino acids: CASSGRDLSSYEQYF. CDR3 coding DNA: TGTGCCAGCAGCGGCCGGGACCTCAGCTCCTACGAGCAGTACTTC.

This clonotype showed up just a few times. The chain is built from TRBV5-1 and TRBJ1-3; 7 bases map to TRBD1. V shed 4 bases, J shed 0 bases, and the junction held 16 bases outside the gene matches. Germline CDR1 is SGHRS and CDR2 is YFSETQ. This CDR3 has 19 amino acids. CDR3 DNA: TGCGCCAGCAGCCCCCGGACAGGTTTTTGGATGGACTCTGGAAACACCATATATTTT. The encoded protein is CASSPRTGFWMDSGNTIYF. The full variable domain, rest sourced from reference TRBV5-1 and TRBJ1-3, is KAGVTQTPRYLIKTRGQQVTLSCSPISGHRSVSWYQQTPGQGLQFLFEYFSETQRNKGNFPGRFSGRQFSNSRSEMNVSTLELGDSALYLCASSPRTGFWMDSGNTIYFGEGSWLTVV.

This clonotype has only a few counts. The rearrangement links TRBV3-1 to TRBJ2-7, with unresolved D. This CDR3 has 14 residues. The ends were cut back, 4 bases at V and 2 bases at J, with 12 bases in the middle. Germline CDR1 LGHDT, CDR2 YNNKEL (reference sequence). The CDR3 nucleotides are TGTGCCAGCAGCCTCCGGTCCTCGGCCTACGAGCAGTACTTC. Residues: CASSLRSSAYEQYF.

The table lists this clonotype with a few counts. The chain carries TRBV9 and TRBJ2-7; TRBD1 is a possible D gene (6 bases). Germline assignment: CDR1 SGDLS and CDR2 YYNGEE. V was cut by 3 bases and J by 4 bases, with 20 bases left in between. The length of the CDR3 is 16 residues. The CDR3 reads CASSAAQDRGKYEQYF. The CDR3 DNA reads as TGTGCCAGCAGCGCAGCTCAGGATAGGGGGAAGTACGAGCAGTACTTC.

This clonotype was recorded once. V usage is TRBV9 and J usage is TRBJ2-7; D may correspond to TRBD1 or TRBD2 (5 bases each). CDR1 is SGDLS and CDR2 is YYNGEE in the germline V gene. The V and J ends lost 4 bases and 2 bases respectively, with 19 bases between them. The CDR3 has 16 amino acids. CDR3 loop: CASSPRGTDGTYEQYF. CDR3 DNA sequence: TGTGCCAGCAGCCCCCGGGGCACCGACGGGACCTACGAGCAGTACTTC.

V is TRBV28 and J is TRBJ2-1, with 11 bases matching TRBD2. Germline-derived CDR1 and CDR2 are MDHEN and SYDVKM. J gave up 4 bases and V 7 bases, and 9 bases lay outside the gene matches. The CDR3 has 16 amino acids. Here the CDR3 DNA reads TGTGCCAGCACTGAGGGGACTAGCGGCTTTTACAATGAGCAGTTCTTC. Translation: CASTEGTSGFYNEQFF.

This clonotype appeared a few times. The chain has TRBV5-4 and TRBJ2-1, with D possibly TRBD1 on 7 matching bases. Trimming took off 4 bases at V and 0 bases at J, with 17 bases between the two ends. From germline, CDR1 is SGHNT and CDR2 YYREEE (reference sequence). CDR3 length: 17 residues. The CDR3 reads CASSRGTAKSSYNEQFF. The CDR3 DNA sequence: TGTGCCAGCAGCCGGGGGACAGCCAAGAGCTCCTACAATGAGCAGTTCTTC. The full variable domain, in which reference TRBV5-4 and TRBJ2-1 provide the parts outside the CDR3, is ETGVTQSPTHLIKTRGQQVTLRCSSQSGHNTVSWYQQALGQGPQFIFQYYREEENGRGNFPPRFSGLQFPNYSSELNVNALELDDSALYLCASSRGTAKSSYNEQFFGPGTRLTVL.

The V gene is TRBV20-1, the J gene TRBJ1-2, with a tentative D call TRBD1 (5 bases). The CDR3 runs to 14 residues. Looked up from germline, CDR1 is DFQATT and CDR2 is SNEGSKA (reference sequence). With 1 base removed from V and 9 bases from J, the gap between germline ends came to 18 bases. CDR3: CSARALGGSGSYTF. Written as DNA, the CDR3 is TGCAGTGCTAGAGCCCTCGGGGGGTCCGGGAGCTACACCTTC.

This clonotype was recorded many times. The rearrangement joins TRBV4-3 to TRBJ2-3, with TRBD2 identical over 8 bases. Germline CDR1 is LGHNA and CDR2 is YSLEER. The CDR3 consists of 17 residues. After removal of 1 base from V and 0 bases from J, the junction contained 6 bases not matched to a gene. The CDR3 sequence is CASSQGASGFSTDTQYF. The CDR3 DNA sequence: TGCGCCAGCAGCCAAGGGGCTAGCGGGTTTAGCACAGATACGCAGTATTTT.

This chain uses TRBV7-2 with TRBJ2-2; 7 bases map to TRBD2. V was pared by 5 bases and J by 7 bases, with 10 bases of the junction left unmatched. The CDR3 consists of 15 residues. Germline V gene sequence: CDR1 SGHTA, CDR2 FQGNSA. CDR3 protein: CASSPGLVRDGELFF. CDR3 nucleotide sequence: TGTGCCAGCAGCCCCGGACTAGTCCGGGACGGGGAGCTGTTTTTT.

This chain joins TRBV7-2 and TRBJ2-1; possibly TRBD2 for D (6 bases). The CDR3 is 13 residues long. V was clipped by 5 bases and J by 5 bases, with 10 bases between them. The germline V gene has CDR1 SGHTA and CDR2 FQGNSA. CDR3 in amino acids: CASSAGPDNEQFF. In DNA form, the CDR3 reads TGTGCCAGCAGCGCGGGACCAGACAATGAGCAGTTCTTC.